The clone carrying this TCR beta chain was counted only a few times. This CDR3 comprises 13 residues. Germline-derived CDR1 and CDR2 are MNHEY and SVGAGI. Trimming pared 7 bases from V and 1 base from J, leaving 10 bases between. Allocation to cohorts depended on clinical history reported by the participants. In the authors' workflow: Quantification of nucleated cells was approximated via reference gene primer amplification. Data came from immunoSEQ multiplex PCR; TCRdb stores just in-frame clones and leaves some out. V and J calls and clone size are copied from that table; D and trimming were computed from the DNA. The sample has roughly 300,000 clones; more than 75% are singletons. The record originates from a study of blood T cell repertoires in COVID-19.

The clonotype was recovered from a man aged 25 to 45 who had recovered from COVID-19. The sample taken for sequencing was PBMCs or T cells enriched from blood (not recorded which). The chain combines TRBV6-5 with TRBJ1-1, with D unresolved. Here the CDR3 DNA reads TGTGCCAGCAAACAGAGGGAGAACACTGAAGCTTTCTTT. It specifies CASKQRENTEAFF.